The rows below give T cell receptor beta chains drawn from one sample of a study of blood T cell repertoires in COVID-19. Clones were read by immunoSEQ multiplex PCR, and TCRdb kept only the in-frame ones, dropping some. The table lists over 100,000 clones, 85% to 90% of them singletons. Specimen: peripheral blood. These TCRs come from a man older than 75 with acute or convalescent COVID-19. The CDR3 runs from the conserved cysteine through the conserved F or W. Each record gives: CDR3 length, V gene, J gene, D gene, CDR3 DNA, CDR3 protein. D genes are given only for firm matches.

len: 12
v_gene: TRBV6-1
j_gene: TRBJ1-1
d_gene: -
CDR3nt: TGTGCCAGCAGTGAAGGGGGCCCTTGGGCTTTCTTT
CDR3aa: CASSEGGPWAFF

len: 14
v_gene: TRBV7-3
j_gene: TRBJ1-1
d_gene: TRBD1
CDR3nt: TGTGCCAGCAGCTTAATCCGGGACAGCACTGAAGCTTTCTTT
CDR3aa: CASSLIRDSTEAFF

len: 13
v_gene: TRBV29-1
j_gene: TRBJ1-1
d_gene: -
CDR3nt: TGCAGCGTCCCAAGGGGGGGCAACACTGAAGCTTTCTTT
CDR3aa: CSVPRGGNTEAFF

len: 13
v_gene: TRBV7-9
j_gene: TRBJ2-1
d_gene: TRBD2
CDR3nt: TGTGCCAGCAGATTTAGCGGGAGCAATGAGCAGTTCTTC
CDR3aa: CASRFSGSNEQFF

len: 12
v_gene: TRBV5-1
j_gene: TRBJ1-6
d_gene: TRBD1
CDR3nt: TGCGCCAGCAGCTTGGGACAGGGAGCCCTCCACTTT
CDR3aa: CASSLGQGALHF

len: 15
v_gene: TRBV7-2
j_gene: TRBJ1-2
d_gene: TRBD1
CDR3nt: TGTGCCAGCAGCCAGGACAGGTCCAGTTTTTATGGCTACACCTTC
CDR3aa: CASSQDRSSFYGYTF

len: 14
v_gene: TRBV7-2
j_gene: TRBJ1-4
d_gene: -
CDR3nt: TGTGCCAGCAGCTTAGACCCCAGGGGTGAAAAACTGTTTTTT
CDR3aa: CASSLDPRGEKLFF

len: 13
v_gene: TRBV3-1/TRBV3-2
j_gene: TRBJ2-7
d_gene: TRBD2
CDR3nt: TGTGCCAGCAGCCCTCCGGGAGGGTACGAGCAGTACTTC
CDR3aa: CASSPPGGYEQYF

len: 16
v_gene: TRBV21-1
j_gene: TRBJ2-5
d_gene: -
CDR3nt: TGTGCCAGCAGCACCCAACAGGGCACGAGCCAAGAGACCCAGTACTTC
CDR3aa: CASSTQQGTSQETQYF

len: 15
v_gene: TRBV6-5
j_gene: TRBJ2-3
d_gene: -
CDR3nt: TGTGCCAGCAGTTATGGGGGCCCGCCGGGAGATACGCAGTATTTT
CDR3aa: CASSYGGPPGDTQYF